This T cell receptor beta chain is drawn from a study of blood T cell repertoires in COVID-19. The wider study: Material from acute and convalescent COVID-19 was sourced from the United States, Italy and Spain. The analysed material was cDNA or gDNA that came from T cells, B-cell-depleted T cells, or PBMCs.

Authors' analysis steps: For nucleated cells, counts were estimated from reference gene primer amplification. Measured with immunoSEQ multiplex PCR; TCRdb has only the in-frame clones, and not every one. That table gives V, J and clone size, and the DNA gave D and trimming. The table shows 100,000 to 150,000 clones, with 88% occurring only once. The CDR3 spans 16 residues. Germline CDR1 reads LNHNV; CDR2 reads YYDKDF (reference sequence). The V and J ends lost 0 bases and 2 bases respectively, with 14 bases between them. V gene TRBV15 combines with J gene TRBJ2-7; maybe TRBD1 (5 bases). Sample: peripheral blood. The sequence was collected from a man aged 50-59 years with acute or convalescent COVID-19. DNA of the CDR3: TGTGCCACCAGCAGAGATGGGGCAGGGTCGCCCTACGAGCAGTACTTC. The encoded protein is CATSRDGAGSPYEQYF. Full variable domain (outside the CDR3, taken from reference TRBV15 and TRBJ2-7): DAMVIQNPRYQVTQFGKPVTLSCSQTLNHNVMYWYQQKSSQAPKLLFHYYDKDFNNEADTPDNFQSRRPNTSFCFLDIRSPGLGDTAMYLCATSRDGAGSPYEQYFGPGTRLTVT.